These 9 T cell receptor beta chains share one sample of origin, sequenced in a study of OX40 agonist ivuxolimab in advanced cancers. Libraries were prepared by immunoSEQ multiplex PCR; TCRdb keeps only in-frame clonotypes and omits some of them. The data contain around 60,000 clones, 82% of them singletons. The sample in question was CD4+ or CD8+ T cells sorted from blood, obtained in a trial of the OX40 agonist ivuxolimab. These receptors originate from an adult with an advanced solid tumor such as melanoma, head and neck, liver or kidney cancer.

The gene calls are TRBV7-3 and TRBJ2-2; tentative D call: TRBD2 (6 bases). This CDR3 spans 14 amino acids. V lost 5 bases, J lost 5 bases, and 12 bases lay in between. The germline CDR1 and CDR2 sequences are SGHTA and FQGTGA. This chain's CDR3 is CASSQGLGTGELFF. For the CDR3, the DNA is TGTGCCAGCAGCCAGGGACTTGGGACCGGGGAGCTGTTTTTT.

This sequence joins TRBV10-3 and TRBJ1-5; D is ambiguous. This CDR3 is 18 amino acids long. Germline values: CDR1 ENHRY, CDR2 SYGVKD. Trimming stripped 0 bases from V and 4 bases from J, with 19 bases between. CDR3 region: CAISESTLRDWGNQPQHF. CDR3 nucleotide sequence: TGTGCCATCAGTGAGTCGACTCTTCGGGATTGGGGAAATCAGCCCCAGCATTTT.

The rearrangement links TRBV11-2 to TRBJ2-5; TRBD2 aligns across 8 bases. Near its end, the DNA agrees better with TRBJ2-7, so the J call may be wrong. Germline values: CDR1 SGHAT, CDR2 FQNNGV. The CDR3 covers 14 residues. As DNA, the CDR3 is TGTGCCAGCAGCCTCCTGGATAGCGGGAACGAGCAGTACTTC. Translating it yields CASSLLDSGNEQYF.

V and J are TRBV5-1 and TRBJ2-7; tentatively, D is TRBD1 (5 bases). CDR3 size: 14 residues. The V end lost 0 bases, the J end lost 5 bases, and 12 bases lay between the germline ends. Germline V gene data show CDR1 as SGHRS and CDR2 as YFSETQ. CDR3 nucleotides: TGCGCCAGCAGCTTGGAGGCTAGGGGAAACGAGCAGTACTTC. This sequence encodes CASSLEARGNEQYF.

V and J are TRBV5-1 and TRBJ2-2, with a possible D match to TRBD1 (6 bases). CDR3 length: 16 amino acids. Germline loops: CDR1 SGHRS, CDR2 YFSETQ. V was trimmed by 2 bases and J by 4 bases, leaving 15 bases between them. CDR3 protein: CASSLGWDTVTGELFF. In nucleotides, the CDR3 is TGCGCCAGCAGCTTAGGATGGGACACCGTCACCGGGGAGCTGTTTTTT.

This clone was found once. This chain links TRBV5-6 with TRBJ2-4; the D is unclear. The germline V gene has CDR1 SGHDT and CDR2 YYEEEE. V was cut by 4 bases and J by 0 bases, with 11 bases left in between. The CDR3 is 15 amino acids. The DNA of the CDR3 is TGTGCCAGCAGCCCCTTTGACCCAGCCAAAAACATTCAGTACTTC. The encoded protein is CASSPFDPAKNIQYF.

This clone occurred a few times. The gene calls are TRBV10-3 and TRBJ1-6; tentative D call: TRBD1 (6 bases). Trimming removed 4 bases at V and 6 bases at J, with 13 bases between. Germline V gene lookup returns CDR1 ENHRY and CDR2 SYGVKD. The CDR3 length is 15 residues. The CDR3 loop is CAISGQDPLNSPLHF. Here the CDR3 DNA reads TGTGCCATCAGTGGACAGGACCCGCTTAATTCACCCCTCCACTTT.

Remarks on this clone: The junction differs from germline at one of its ends, possibly a read error. The chain has TRBV7-7 and TRBJ2-5; 7 bases match TRBD2. Germline values: CDR1 SSHAT, CDR2 FNYEAQ (reference sequence). The CDR3 is made up of 14 amino acids. CDR3 bases: TGTGCTAGCAGCTTAGGTGCAGCGGGGGAGACCCAGTACTTC. Translation gives CASSLGAAGETQYF.

The chain employs TRBV6-5 and TRBJ2-5, with unresolved D. V dropped 7 bases and J dropped 3 bases, with 3 bases sitting between them. Germline lookup yields CDR1 MNHEY and CDR2 SVGAGI. The CDR3 contains 10 residues. The chain's CDR3 is CASKKETQYF. For the CDR3, the DNA is TGTGCCAGCAAAAAAGAGACCCAGTACTTC.